A selection of T cell receptor beta chains follows, all from one sample in a study of blood T cell repertoires in COVID-19. TCRdb's table, derived via immunoSEQ multiplex PCR, lists solely in-frame clones and lacks some. Among tens of thousands of clones listed, around 91% were seen once. The sample taken for sequencing was peripheral blood. The receptors were sampled from a man aged 50-60 years with acute or convalescent COVID-19. Both conserved end residues are trimmed from each CDR3. Each record gives: CDR3 protein, D gene, J gene, V gene. The D gene is left open where the match is weak.

ASSLYRDYGYT	-	TRBJ1-2	TRBV5-1
ASSPRPTGKNTEAF	TRBD1	TRBJ1-1	TRBV18
ASRPDSTYGYT	-	TRBJ1-2	TRBV6-5
ASSFRQGGEKLF	TRBD1	TRBJ1-4	TRBV5-6
ASRQAGGYSPLH	-	TRBJ1-6	TRBV25-1
ASSSLGVTVNTGELF	-	TRBJ2-2	TRBV11-2
ASSFPRSSRQDVRRQPQH	-	TRBJ1-5	TRBV28
ASTHTTGDNEKLF	TRBD1	TRBJ1-4	TRBV3-1/TRBV3-2
AISESESITANKNIQY	-	TRBJ2-4	TRBV10-3
ASNPRAGQGTNEQF	TRBD1	TRBJ2-1	TRBV5-1
ASSPPGTGMNEQY	TRBD1	TRBJ2-7	TRBV7-9
ASSSLMNTEAF	-	TRBJ1-1	TRBV19
ASSQLPGQGAHEQY	TRBD1	TRBJ2-7	TRBV5-1
ASTPTLARSYEQY	-	TRBJ2-7	TRBV28
ASSIGGLADTQY	-	TRBJ2-3	TRBV19
ASGKGEGLGETQY	-	TRBJ2-5	TRBV7-2
ASSEQGAGYEQY	TRBD1	TRBJ2-7	TRBV27
ASSPLDRAEAEQY	TRBD1	TRBJ2-7	TRBV7-2
ASSREEPGTSGYEQY	TRBD2	TRBJ2-7	TRBV3-1/TRBV3-2
ASSSETSGRAIGELF	TRBD2	TRBJ2-2	TRBV5-1
ASRSTATYEQY	-	TRBJ2-7	TRBV12-3/TRBV12-4
ASSLTDTGELF	-	TRBJ2-2	TRBV5-4
ASSLGLAYNEQF	TRBD2	TRBJ2-1	TRBV7-2
ATSRDLVTKETQY	-	TRBJ2-5	TRBV15
ASSLMTVRTNEQF	-	TRBJ2-1	TRBV7-2
ATSREPPGAGLPTDTQY	TRBD2	TRBJ2-3	TRBV15
ASSQGGLAGDQETQY	TRBD2	TRBJ2-5	TRBV4-1
ASSPPGLAGGPVGNEQF	TRBD2	TRBJ2-1	TRBV6-4
ASSSKGDREGDIQY	-	TRBJ2-4	TRBV7-2
ASSPGDPGNTIY	-	TRBJ1-3	TRBV19
ASGRGRDRTYEQY	TRBD1	TRBJ2-7	TRBV12-5
ASSLGGGRAGDTQY	TRBD2	TRBJ2-3	TRBV7-6
ASSMTGASYEQY	TRBD1	TRBJ2-7	TRBV19
ASSQHRTGLGQGYT	-	TRBJ1-2	TRBV4-1
ASSIEGGRAGTGELF	TRBD2	TRBJ2-2	TRBV19
ASSLGRDRAHYGYT	TRBD1	TRBJ1-2	TRBV5-4
ASSLGQGHYGYT	TRBD1	TRBJ1-2	TRBV7-8
ASSSAFRVGEQY	-	TRBJ2-7	TRBV11-2
ATSIGGGLDNEQF	-	TRBJ2-1	TRBV19
ASSFAVGGGGRETQY	TRBD2	TRBJ2-5	TRBV19
ASSLDRGRGYT	TRBD1	TRBJ1-2	TRBV5-6
ASRELRGEKLF	-	TRBJ1-4	TRBV27
ASSGQGNQPQH	TRBD1	TRBJ1-5	TRBV2
ASSAGEPAGELF	-	TRBJ2-2	TRBV4-3
ASSTGRFNHEQF	-	TRBJ2-1	TRBV19
ASSNKYSNQPQH	-	TRBJ1-5	TRBV7-2
ASRGGGWGTDTQY	-	TRBJ2-3	TRBV2
ATSDRGGSGTGELF	TRBD2	TRBJ2-2	TRBV24-1
ASSQVAGDSPLH	-	TRBJ1-6	TRBV3-1/TRBV3-2
ASSIGQGLTGELF	-	TRBJ2-2	TRBV19
ASSLNRNYGYT	-	TRBJ1-2	TRBV5-6
ATSGLANSPLH	-	TRBJ1-6	TRBV15
ASSTEAAEDTQY	-	TRBJ2-3	TRBV19
ATTSGSSYNEQF	TRBD2	TRBJ2-1	TRBV10-3
ASSSTSGGQGAQY	TRBD2	TRBJ2-5	TRBV6-4
ASSSSLALKRDEQF	TRBD2	TRBJ2-1	TRBV7-9
ATSDRGYGYT	-	TRBJ1-2	TRBV24-1
ASTPGRVLNYGYT	-	TRBJ1-2	TRBV2